This is a list of T cell receptor beta chains from one sample in a study of shared clonotypes between healthy human individuals. Repertoires were generated with immunoSEQ multiplex PCR, while TCRdb's copy carries only in-frame clones and drops some. Of a few million clones listed, 85% to 95% are singletons. Material: naive CD4+ T cells from PBMCs. These receptors all come from a man between 18 and 29 years old in good health. Some clones in this sample may be carry-over from other donors' samples. Each CDR3 is given with its conserved first and last residue. Each record gives: V gene, D gene, J gene, clone size, CDR3 DNA, CDR3 protein. D genes are given only for firm matches. The size field is filled for only some rows; it gives once, few, many or a size class.

>TRBV4-1|TRBD2|TRBJ2-7|-
TGCGCCAGCAGCCGACTAGCGGGAGCGGCCTACGAGCAGTACTTC
CASSRLAGAAYEQYF
>TRBV30|-|TRBJ2-7|-
TGTGCCTGGAGTGGACAAGAGGGAGCTCTCTACGAGCAGTACTTC
CAWSGQEGALYEQYF
>TRBV5-1|TRBD1|TRBJ1-2|-
TGCGCCACAAAGAGGGACAGCAACTATGGCTACACCTTC
CATKRDSNYGYTF
>TRBV27|TRBD1|TRBJ1-2|once
TGTGCCAGCAGTTTTGGGACAGGGGGCAACTATGGCTACACCTTC
CASSFGTGGNYGYTF
>TRBV6-6|-|TRBJ2-7|-
TGTGCCAGCAGTATTCAGGGGTCTTACAACGAGCAGTACTTC
CASSIQGSYNEQYF
>TRBV5-1|-|TRBJ1-2|-
TGCGCCAGCAGCCCTTACAGGGATTATGGCTACACCTTC
CASSPYRDYGYTF
>TRBV28|-|TRBJ2-1|-
TGTGCCAGCAGTGCCAATACTAGGGCTCTTTCCAATGAGCAGTTCTTC
CASSANTRALSNEQFF
>TRBV29-1|-|TRBJ1-1|-
TGCAGCGTTAATCGCGGGACACGGAACACTGAAGCTTTCTTT
CSVNRGTRNTEAFF
>TRBV7-6|TRBD1|TRBJ2-1|-
TGTGCCAGCAGTCAGGACAGGTACTTATCTGAGCAGTTCTTC
CASSQDRYLSEQFF
>TRBV5-1|TRBD1|TRBJ1-1|-
TGCGCCAGCAGCTTGACGGACAGGGTCAGCCCTGAAGCTTTCTTT
CASSLTDRVSPEAFF
>TRBV5-1|-|TRBJ2-7|-
TGCGCCAGCAGCTCGCCGGGACGCTACGAGCAGTACTTC
CASSSPGRYEQYF
>TRBV5-1|-|TRBJ1-2|-
TGCGCCAGCAGCTCTGGACAGACCTCCTATGGCTACACCTTC
CASSSGQTSYGYTF
>TRBV2|TRBD2|TRBJ2-7|-
TGTGCCAGCAGCTCCGCTAGCGGGAGGGCCCCCGAGCAGTACTTC
CASSSASGRAPEQYF
>TRBV12-5|-|TRBJ2-1|-
TGTGCTAGTGGTTTGGGCAGTTTCCTCAATGAGCAGTTCTTC
CASGLGSFLNEQFF
>TRBV28|-|TRBJ2-5|-
TGTGCCAGCAGTGCCCGGCGGGGAGAGGAGACCCAGTACTTC
CASSARRGEETQYF
>TRBV28|-|TRBJ2-4|-
TGTGCCAGCGCCCAAACAGGGCACGTTAGCATTCAGTACTTC
CASAQTGHVSIQYF
>TRBV5-4|-|TRBJ2-1|once
TGTGCCAGTAGAGGTTCGGGTGAGCAGTTCTTC
CASRGSGEQFF
>TRBV6-5|-|TRBJ1-2|few
TGTGCCAGCAGTTACTTGACAGAGTATGGCTACACCTTC
CASSYLTEYGYTF
>TRBV5-1|-|TRBJ2-2|-
TGCGCCAGCAGCGGAGGACAGCCGACCGGGGAGCTGTTTTTT
CASSGGQPTGELFF
>TRBV19|-|TRBJ2-7|-
TGTGCCAGTAGTGAGAGAAACGAGCAGTACTTC
CASSERNEQYF
>TRBV4-3|-|TRBJ1-5|-
TGCGCCAGCAGCCAAGAAGGGAAGAGCAATCAGCCCCAGCATTTT
CASSQEGKSNQPQHF
>TRBV19|TRBD2|TRBJ2-4|-
TGTGCCAGTAGTATTTCTAGCGGGGGGATGTCCAAAAACATTCAGTACTTC
CASSISSGGMSKNIQYF
>TRBV6-1|-|TRBJ1-3|-
TGTGCCAGCAGTCCTCGGTGGGGCTCTGGAAACACCATATATTTT
CASSPRWGSGNTIYF
>TRBV11-2|-|TRBJ1-4|once
TGTGCCAGCAGCCCCCTAAAGACAGATAAGGGTGAAAAACTGTTTTTT
CASSPLKTDKGEKLFF
>TRBV5-4|TRBD2|TRBJ2-5|-
TGTGCCAGCAGCTTGATGGGGCGGGAGGTGTACCAAGAGACCCAGTACTTC
CASSLMGREVYQETQYF